Below are 21 T cell receptor beta chains sequenced from a single sample in a study of T-cell reconstitution after alpha-beta-depleted transplantation in children. A TCRbeta library incorporating unique molecular identifiers was prepared. TCRdb re-analysed the PCR reads in MiXCR, keeping a single row per CDR3 protein. The sample includes approximately 110,000 distinct CDR3 sequences, more than 20% seen only once; the top ten take 10% to 13%. Sequenced here: PBMCs, mostly from graft donor cells, sampled 180 days after TCRalphabeta/CD19-depleted stem cell transplant. The receptor set was obtained from a male patient between 2 and 15 years old who had a stem cell transplant for chronic granulomatous disease, so the T cells may come from the graft donor.

This clonotype has a count of ten or more. This rearrangement joins TRBV6-1 to TRBJ2-2, with 14 bases matching TRBD2. The CDR3 loop spans 21 amino acids. CDR1 and CDR2 from the germline V gene are MNHNS and SASEGT. Trimming at V came to 2 bases and at J to 4 bases, leaving 15 bases not matched to a gene. CDR3 nucleotide sequence: TGTGCCAGCAGTGAAAGCGTGCGAGGGGGACTAGCGGGAGTCTTCACCGGGGAGCTGTTTTTT. It codes for CASSESVRGGLAGVFTGELFF.

The V gene is TRBV2, the J gene TRBJ2-2, with a possible D match to TRBD1 (5 bases). V was cut by 4 bases and J by 2 bases, with 17 bases left in between. CDR3 length: 17 residues. Germline lookup yields CDR1 SNHLY and CDR2 FYNNEI. The CDR3: CASSALVRGRNTGELFF. In DNA form, the CDR3 reads TGTGCCAGCAGTGCGCTGGTTAGGGGCCGAAACACCGGGGAGCTGTTTTTT.

This clonotype occurred many times. V is TRBV5-8 and J is TRBJ1-1; D might be TRBD1 (5 bases). Germline values: CDR1 SGHTS, CDR2 YDEGEE. This CDR3 is 14 amino acids long. Trimming took off 4 bases at V and 0 bases at J, with 10 bases between the two ends. This chain's CDR3 is CASSGQGMNTEAFF. CDR3 DNA sequence: TGTGCCAGCAGCGGCCAGGGCATGAACACTGAAGCTTTCTTT.

The rearrangement uses TRBV12-3 or TRBV12-4 and TRBJ2-1, with 11 bases matching TRBD1. The CDR3 length is 16 residues. With V trimmed by 7 bases and J by 6 bases, 11 bases remained unmatched. The CDR3 loop is CASTPKPGQGGNEQFF. Here the CDR3 DNA reads TGTGCCAGCACCCCGAAGCCGGGACAGGGGGGCAATGAGCAGTTCTTC.

V usage is TRBV12-3 or TRBV12-4 and J usage is TRBJ1-1, with D possibly TRBD1 on 5 matching bases. V was pared by 3 bases and J by 4 bases, with 9 bases between. The CDR3 is 13 residues long. The CDR3 is CASSFPGVTEAFF. Here the CDR3 DNA reads TGTGCCAGCAGTTTCCCGGGGGTCACTGAAGCTTTCTTT.

This clonotype showed up many times. The chain employs TRBV5-1 and TRBJ2-4, with D unclear. The CDR3 contains 18 residues. Germline V gene lookup returns CDR1 SGHRS and CDR2 YFSETQ. Trimming removed 3 bases from V and 0 bases from J, with 19 bases in between. The CDR3 region has the DNA TGCGCCAGCAGCTCCCAGGTGAAACGGGTACTAGCCAAAAACATTCAGTACTTC. Protein product: CASSSQVKRVLAKNIQYF. The variable domain in full, completed from reference TRBV5-1 and TRBJ2-4, reads KAGVTQTPRYLIKTRGQQVTLSCSPISGHRSVSWYQQTPGQGLQFLFEYFSETQRNKGNFPGRFSGRQFSNSRSEMNVSTLELGDSALYLCASSSQVKRVLAKNIQYFGAGTRLSVL.

There are many counts of this clonotype. This chain links TRBV20-1 with TRBJ2-1; the match to TRBD2 covers 16 bases. Germline values: CDR1 DFQATT, CDR2 SNEGSKA (reference sequence). The trim removed 4 bases at V and 3 bases at J, leaving 12 bases unmatched. The CDR3 runs to 19 residues. The CDR3 DNA is TGCAGTGCTACCCCGCTGGGACTAGCGGGAGGGCTTAACTACAATGAGCAGTTCTTC. It specifies CSATPLGLAGGLNYNEQFF.

The V gene is TRBV20-1, the J gene TRBJ2-3; 8 bases agree with TRBD2. Looked up from germline, CDR1 is DFQATT and CDR2 is SNEGSKA (reference sequence). The CDR3 extends over 12 amino acids. Trimming cost V 5 bases and J 6 bases; bases outside gene matches: 4. The CDR3 bases are TGCAGTGCTTCCGCGGGGGGCGATACGCAGTATTTT. The encoded protein is CSASAGGDTQYF.

In its sample, this clonotype was seen many times. The J gene is TRBJ2-1, the V gene TRBV3-1, with D perhaps TRBD1 (5 bases). The length of the CDR3 is 16 residues. The V gene lost 4 bases and the J gene lost 5 bases, with 18 bases spanning the gap. CDR1 LGHDT and CDR2 YNNKEL come from the germline V gene (reference sequence). The CDR3 nucleotides read TGTGCCAGCAGCCCAGGACATCTTGTGGCCCACAATGAGCAGTTCTTC. Residues: CASSPGHLVAHNEQFF.

This clonotype was seen a few times. The chain couples TRBV20-1 to TRBJ1-5; possibly TRBD1 for D (6 bases). CDR1 and CDR2 from the germline V gene are DFQATT and SNEGSKA (reference sequence). Trimming removed 1 base at V and 5 bases at J, with 15 bases between. The CDR3 totals 15 residues. CDR3 bases: TGCAGTGCTAGAGTTAAGTCAGGGGCTTATCAGCCCCAGCATTTT. It codes for CSARVKSGAYQPQHF.

The rearrangement uses TRBV7-2 and TRBJ2-1, with 8 bases aligning to TRBD2. The germline V gene has CDR1 SGHTA and CDR2 FQGNSA. This CDR3 has 16 residues. V lost 1 base, J lost 2 bases, and 4 bases stayed unmatched. The CDR3 region is CASSLVGGDTYNEQFF. CDR3 nucleotide sequence: TGTGCCAGCAGCTTAGTCGGGGGGGACACCTACAATGAGCAGTTCTTC.

The chain is built from TRBV7-8 and TRBJ2-2, with 10 bases aligning to TRBD2. The trim removed 0 bases at V and 6 bases at J, leaving 4 bases unmatched. The germline CDR1 and CDR2 sequences are SGHVS and FQNEAQ. This CDR3 is 16 amino acids long. The CDR3 bases are TGTGCCAGCAGCTTAGCGCGGCTAGCGGGAGCCGGGGAGCTGTTTTTT. Protein: CASSLARLAGAGELFF. Full variable domain (outside the CDR3, taken from reference TRBV7-8 and TRBJ2-2): GAGVSQSPRYKVAKRGQDVALRCDPISGHVSLFWYQQALGQGPEFLTYFQNEAQLDKSGLPSDRFFAERPEGSVSTLKIQRTQQEDSAVYLCASSLARLAGAGELFFGEGSRLTVL.

This chain links TRBV12-3 or TRBV12-4 with TRBJ2-7, with D unclear. The CDR3 is 12 amino acids. The germline V and J ends were trimmed by 5 bases and 2 bases, with 7 bases remaining between them. For the CDR3, the DNA is TGTGCCAGCAGTCCTTCACCCTACGAGCAGTACTTC. It encodes CASSPSPYEQYF.

The chain joins TRBV9 to TRBJ2-1, with 9 bases identical to TRBD1. Germline CDR1 is SGDLS and CDR2 is YYNGEE. There are 14 residues in the CDR3. Unmatched junction bases numbered 7, after V lost 3 bases and J lost 9 bases. The CDR3 DNA sequence: TGTGCCAGCAGCGAGAGAACAGGGGGCAGTGAGCAGTTCTTC. Its translation: CASSERTGGSEQFF.

A few counts support this clonotype. The V call is TRBV7-6, the J call TRBJ1-5; D is perhaps TRBD1 (6 bases). Germline assignment: CDR1 SGHVS and CDR2 FNYEAQ. V lost 1 base and J lost 10, with 14 bases in between. The CDR3 extends over 14 amino acids. Here the CDR3 reads CASSLEAGQGPQHF. CDR3 DNA: TGTGCCAGCAGCTTAGAGGCGGGACAAGGCCCCCAGCATTTT.

The chain uses TRBV5-5 and TRBJ1-1; no clear D. Trimming cost V 1 base and J 2 bases, with 15 bases left between them. This CDR3 comprises 16 residues. Germline loops: CDR1 SGHKS, CDR2 YYEKEE (reference sequence). The CDR3 protein is CASSLNGPRANTEAFF. The CDR3, as DNA: TGTGCCAGCAGCTTGAATGGACCACGGGCAAACACTGAAGCTTTCTTT.

The V gene is TRBV20-1, the J gene TRBJ2-1, with 8 bases identical to TRBD2. Trimming cost V 0 bases and J 1 base; bases outside gene matches: 2. Germline V gene lookup returns CDR1 DFQATT and CDR2 SNEGSKA (reference sequence). The CDR3 spans 15 residues. The CDR3 bases are TGCAGTGCTAGAGAGCGGGAGGCTTCCTACAATGAGCAGTTCTTC. It is translated as CSAREREASYNEQFF.

This chain uses TRBV12-3 or TRBV12-4 with TRBJ2-7, with 8 bases fitting TRBD2. The CDR3 spans 13 residues. J gave up 5 bases and V 6 bases, and 6 bases lay outside the gene matches. CDR3 coding DNA: TGTGCCAGCAGGGCCGGGACTAGGGACGAGCAGTACTTC. Translated, it gives CASRAGTRDEQYF.

This clonotype has more than one count but fewer than ten. V is TRBV12-3 or TRBV12-4 and J is TRBJ2-3; 8 bases map to TRBD2. The CDR3 is 16 residues long. With V trimmed by 4 bases and J by 3 bases, 9 bases remained unmatched. The CDR3 DNA is TGTGCCAGCAGTTCCACCTGGACTAGCTGGACAGATACGCAGTATTTT. Protein sequence: CASSSTWTSWTDTQYF.

This clonotype occurred a few times. The chain recombines TRBV5-1 with TRBJ1-3, with 7 bases matching TRBD1. V shed 3 bases, J shed 0 bases, and the junction held 3 bases outside the gene matches. CDR3 size: 15 residues. Germline V CDR1 and CDR2: SGHRS, YFSETQ. The CDR3 bases are TGCGCCAGCAGCTGGGGACAGAGCTCTGGAAACACCATATATTTT. This encodes CASSWGQSSGNTIYF.

This chain connects TRBV7-2 to TRBJ2-4; D ambiguous. Germline V CDR1 and CDR2: SGHTA, FQGNSA. This CDR3 is built from 12 residues. The germline V and J ends were trimmed by 1 base and 13 bases, with 11 bases remaining between them. CDR3 bases: TGTGCCAGCAGCTTAGGTATGTCGTCGCAGTACTTC. Translating it yields CASSLGMSSQYF.